The source of this T cell receptor beta chain is a study of shared clonotypes between healthy human individuals. The CDR3 sequence is 11 residues long. Deletions cut 6 bases from V and 0 bases from J, with 2 bases between. Germline CDR1 is SNHLY and CDR2 is FYNNEI. The naive CD8 fraction comprised CD45RO-negative cells positively selected for CCR7 and excluded terminally differentiated effector memory CD45RA+ cells. This table comes from immunoSEQ multiplex PCR, and its TCRdb copy is limited to in-frame clones, with some not included. The table lists some 1,900,000 clones, 85% to 95% of them singletons, with roughly 1.2% in the top ten. This clone showed up just a few times. Other DNA sequences in this sample translate to the same CDR3.

Sequencing used naive CD8+ T cells sorted from blood. This receptor was obtained from a man between 18 and 29 years old in good health. The V call is TRBV2, the J call TRBJ1-1; D gene uncertain. The CDR3 reads CASSVNTEAFF. The DNA of the CDR3 is TGTGCCAGCAGCGTGAACACTGAAGCTTTCTTT.